This is a list of T cell receptor beta chains from one sample in a study of regulatory and conventional T cells in RAG deficiency. Libraries were prepared by immunoSEQ multiplex PCR; TCRdb keeps only in-frame clonotypes and omits some of them. This repertoire shows 20,000 to 25,000 clones, around 97% found once; its top ten account for 1% to 1.5%. The same data also went into a second study, on regulatory T cells.

The sequenced material came from CD25- CD4+ T cells sorted from blood. The source of these receptors is a human donor in good health. CDR3s include the opening cysteine and the closing phenylalanine or tryptophan. The D gene is left open where the match is weak.

v_gene	j_gene	d_gene	CDR3nt	CDR3aa
TRBV4-3	TRBJ2-1	.	TGCGCCAGCAGCCAAGGTCGACAAGCAGGCTCCTACAATGAGCAGTTCTTC	CASSQGRQAGSYNEQFF
TRBV2	TRBJ1-5	.	TGTGCCAGCAGTGAAGCGTGGGGGGGAGTACAGCCCCAGCATTTT	CASSEAWGGVQPQHF
TRBV7-2	TRBJ2-2	.	TGTGCCAGCAGCTTAGACAGGAACACCGGGGAGCTGTTTTTT	CASSLDRNTGELFF
TRBV2	TRBJ1-6	TRBD1	TGTGCCAGCAGCTGGGACAGGGAGAATTCACCCCTCCACTTT	CASSWDRENSPLHF
TRBV19	TRBJ1-1	TRBD1	TGTGCCAGTAGCGAGACAGGGGACACTGAAGCTTTCTTT	CASSETGDTEAFF
TRBV5-1	TRBJ2-5	.	TGCGCCAGCAGCTTGGCGGCGGGGGCCCAAGAGACCCAGTACTTC	CASSLAAGAQETQYF
TRBV6-1	TRBJ2-5	TRBD2	TGTGCCAGCAGTCTAGCGGGCCCCCAAGAGACCCAGTACTTC	CASSLAGPQETQYF
TRBV18	TRBJ1-6	.	TGTGCCAGCTCACCACCTCAAAGAGGGTCCTATAATTCACCCCTCCACTTT	CASSPPQRGSYNSPLHF
TRBV7-2	TRBJ1-3	.	TGTGCCAGCAGCTTCTCCGGACAGTTCTCTGGAAACACCATATATTTT	CASSFSGQFSGNTIYF
TRBV6-5	TRBJ2-2	TRBD1	TGTGCCAGCAGTTTTCGACAGGGGGCAGGCGGGGAGCTGTTTTTT	CASSFRQGAGGELFF